Reported below is one TCR beta chain. In the original analysis: Estimation of nucleated cell counts relied on the amplification of reference gene primers. Using immunoSEQ multiplex PCR, the repertoire was profiled, and TCRdb retains in-frame clones only, with some absent. The DNA gave D and trimming, while V, J and clone size come from that table. The sample has hundreds of thousands of clones; under 85% are singletons. Followed over time, Seattle patients had been enrolled while infection was active. The entry originates in a study of blood T cell repertoires in COVID-19. As for the study in general: Acute-phase and convalescent COVID-19 samples originated in the United States, Italy and Spain. The analysed material was cDNA or gDNA that came from T cells, B-cell-depleted T cells, or PBMCs.

Germline lookup yields CDR1 LNHDA and CDR2 SQIVND (reference sequence). Trimming took off 5 bases at V and 6 bases at J, with 9 bases between the two ends. The CDR3 spans 12 residues. The chain links TRBV19 to TRBJ2-3; TRBD2 might be the D (6 bases). The sequenced sample was peripheral blood. This sequence originates from a woman in her 30s with COVID-19, enrolled during active disease. The CDR3 nucleotides read TGTGCCAGTAGTTCCCGGGGGGATACGCAGTATTTT. Encoded protein: CASSSRGDTQYF.